This entry lists 21 T cell receptor beta chains sequenced from one sample in a study of CD8 T cells in ankylosing spondylitis. From the 5' RACE reads, TCRdb called clonotypes with MiXCR, one entry per CDR3 protein. The table has fewer than 150,000 distinct CDR3 sequences, 7.3% seen once; the top ten hold around 12%. Material for sequencing was blood, either unsorted or a sorted T cell fraction (not recorded which). These receptors were obtained from a female donor with ankylosing spondylitis or in good health (not recorded which).

This clonotype was seen repeatedly, ten times or more. The chain joins TRBV18 to TRBJ2-4; no definite D call. Germline CDR1 KGHSH, CDR2 LQKENI. The CDR3 consists of 16 residues. V was trimmed by 2 bases and J by 6 bases, leaving 17 bases between them. The CDR3 here is CASSPYNSDQLNIQYF. CDR3 in DNA: TGTGCCAGCTCACCATATAACAGCGATCAACTAAACATTCAGTACTTC.

This clonotype was detected only a few times. The genes are TRBV11-2 and TRBJ2-1; D remains unclear. The CDR3 runs 13 residues. Germline V gene sequence: CDR1 SGHAT, CDR2 FQNNGV. The germline V and J ends were trimmed by 5 bases and 7 bases, with 12 bases remaining between them. In DNA, the CDR3 is TGTGCCAGCAGCCTACATCTAAGAAATGAGCAGTTCTTC. Translating it yields CASSLHLRNEQFF.

In this sample, this clonotype turned up many times. V usage is TRBV27 and J usage is TRBJ1-5; D remains unclear. Germline V gene sequence: CDR1 MNHEY, CDR2 SMNVEV (reference sequence). V was clipped by 3 bases and J by 2 bases, with 11 bases between them. The CDR3 totals 15 residues. CDR3 amino acids: CASSLEGRRNQPQHF. CDR3 bases: TGTGCCAGCAGTTTGGAGGGTCGGCGCAATCAGCCCCAGCATTTT.

The chain links TRBV5-1 to TRBJ2-3; possibly TRBD1 or TRBD2 for D (5 bases each). V was cut by 0 bases and J by 6 bases, with 17 bases left in between. This CDR3 region has 16 residues. Germline V lookup: CDR1 SGHRS, CDR2 YFSETQ. CDR3 sequence: CASSLGLQTEGDTQYF. CDR3 sequence (DNA): TGCGCCAGCAGCTTGGGGCTACAGACCGAGGGGGATACGCAGTATTTT.

This clonotype was seen many times. The genes are TRBV6-1 and TRBJ2-1; TRBD2 matches 11 bases. V was clipped by 5 bases and J by 6 bases; unmatched bases: 12. Germline V gene data show CDR1 as MNHNS and CDR2 as SASEGT. The CDR3 extends over 17 amino acids. CDR3 in amino acids: CASSRPGLAGGGNEQFF. CDR3 nucleotide sequence: TGTGCCAGCAGTCGACCGGGGCTAGCGGGGGGTGGCAATGAGCAGTTCTTC.

In this sample, this clonotype turned up many times. The chain combines TRBV5-1 with TRBJ1-1; 9 bases are shared with TRBD1. Per germline, CDR1 SGHRS and CDR2 YFSETQ. The CDR3 has 14 amino acids. V was pared by 4 bases and J by 6 bases, with 7 bases of the junction left unmatched. The CDR3: CASSQTGGRPEAFF. In DNA, the CDR3 is TGCGCCAGCAGCCAAACAGGGGGCAGACCTGAAGCTTTCTTT.

Many counts were recorded for this clonotype. The J gene is TRBJ1-1, the V gene TRBV10-3; 7 bases align to TRBD1. With 3 bases clipped from V and 1 base from J, the junction kept 5 bases outside the gene matches. The CDR3 loop spans 15 amino acids. Germline V gene sequence: CDR1 ENHRY, CDR2 SYGVKD. The CDR3 protein is CAISEPTGQNTEAFF. The CDR3 DNA reads as TGTGCCATCAGTGAACCGACAGGGCAGAACACTGAAGCTTTCTTT.

This clonotype has a count of ten or more. The gene calls are TRBV6-5 and TRBJ1-2; D gene ambiguous. The CDR3 loop spans 15 amino acids. V lost 3 bases and J 2 bases, leaving 13 bases between the germline ends. Germline values: CDR1 MNHEY, CDR2 SVGAGI. DNA of the CDR3: TGTGCCAGCAGTTATCACAAGAAAGTGAACTATGGCTACACCTTC. Amino acid sequence: CASSYHKKVNYGYTF.

This clonotype was seen more than once but under ten times. This chain joins TRBV7-6 and TRBJ1-1; a possible D gene is TRBD1 (5 bases). The length of the CDR3 is 15 residues. V was cut by 5 bases and J by 2 bases, with 15 bases left in between. CDR1 SGHVS and CDR2 FNYEAQ come from the germline V gene. This chain's CDR3 is CASSRPGTGNTEAFF. CDR3 DNA: TGTGCCAGCAGCAGACCCGGGACGGGAAACACTGAAGCTTTCTTT.

The table lists this clonotype with many counts. The V gene is TRBV25-1, the J gene TRBJ1-2, with TRBD1 matching over 8 bases. Germline V lookup: CDR1 MGHDK, CDR2 SYGVNS. The CDR3 covers 13 residues. J gave up 7 bases and V 5 bases, and 6 bases lay outside the gene matches. CDR3 region: CASSWTGRGGYTF. The CDR3 DNA reads TGTGCCAGCAGTTGGACAGGGAGGGGTGGCTACACCTTC.

This clonotype was seen repeatedly, ten times or more. The rearrangement links TRBV6-5 to TRBJ1-2, with D tentatively TRBD1 (6 bases). The CDR3 contains 12 residues. Germline V CDR1 and CDR2: MNHEY, SVGAGI. The ends were cut back, 4 bases at V and 6 bases at J, with 9 bases in the middle. Here the CDR3 reads CASSLQGNGYTF. The CDR3 nucleotides read TGTGCCAGCAGTTTACAGGGAAATGGCTACACCTTC.

In this sample, this clonotype turned up many times. Germline and junction disagree at one end, which may indicate a read error. V gene TRBV12-3 or TRBV12-4 combines with J gene TRBJ2-3; tentative D call: TRBD2 (6 bases). The CDR3 spans 14 residues. Here the CDR3 DNA reads TGTGCCAGCAGTCTAGCTAGCGGCACAGATACGCAGTATTTT. Protein product: CASSLASGTDTQYF.

The chain couples TRBV12-3 or TRBV12-4 to TRBJ2-3; D not resolved. Trimming cost V 6 bases and J 0 bases, with 13 bases left between them. The CDR3 spans 15 residues. CDR3 nucleotide sequence: TGTGCCAGCAGCCAAGTATCAACTAGCACAGATACGCAGTATTTT. Translating it yields CASSQVSTSTDTQYF.

The J gene is TRBJ2-7, the V gene TRBV19; TRBD1 aligns across 7 bases. The CDR3 contains 14 residues. Germline V CDR1 and CDR2: LNHDA, SQIVND (reference sequence). Trimming took 1 base from V and 5 from J; bases not matched to a gene: 5. CDR3 in amino acids: CASSIGQGGNEQYF. CDR3 DNA: TGTGCCAGTAGTATAGGACAGGGTGGGAACGAGCAGTACTTC.

Many counts were recorded for this clonotype. This chain connects TRBV5-1 to TRBJ2-7; 11 nucleotides match TRBD2. CDR1 and CDR2 (germline): SGHRS, YFSETQ. V dropped 2 bases and J dropped 5; count of bases not matched to a gene: 6. This CDR3 contains 15 residues. As DNA, the CDR3 is TGCGCCAGCAGCTTTATTAGCGGGGGGGCCGACGAGCAGTACTTC. As protein: CASSFISGGADEQYF. The entire variable domain, with the rest obtained from reference TRBV5-1 and TRBJ2-7, is as follows: KAGVTQTPRYLIKTRGQQVTLSCSPISGHRSVSWYQQTPGQGLQFLFEYFSETQRNKGNFPGRFSGRQFSNSRSEMNVSTLELGDSALYLCASSFISGGADEQYFGPGTRLTVT.

The chain links TRBV4-1 to TRBJ2-3; D possibly matches TRBD1 or TRBD2 (5 bases each). Germline lookup yields CDR1 MGHRA and CDR2 YSYEKL. Trimming removed 5 bases at V and 4 bases at J, with 16 bases between. This CDR3 region has 15 residues. The DNA of the CDR3 is TGCGCCAGCAGCTCTATGGGGGACGGGCCAGATACGCAGTATTTT. Translated, it gives CASSSMGDGPDTQYF.

This clonotype appeared many times. V gene TRBV15 combines with J gene TRBJ2-7; 7 nucleotides line up with TRBD2. Germline loops: CDR1 LNHNV, CDR2 YYDKDF (reference sequence). V shed 0 bases, J shed 3 bases, and the junction held 2 bases outside the gene matches. The CDR3 is made up of 14 amino acids. In DNA form, the CDR3 reads TGTGCCACCAGCAGAGATAGGACTAGCTACGAGCAGTACTTC. Translated: CATSRDRTSYEQYF.

This clonotype was counted ten times or more. The chain recombines TRBV6-1 with TRBJ2-5; 10 positions agree with TRBD1. The length of the CDR3 is 13 residues. Per the germline V gene, CDR1 is MNHNS and CDR2 is SASEGT. Trimming took 7 bases from V and 5 from J; bases not matched to a gene: 4. CDR3 nucleotides: TGTGCCAGCACCTCGGACAGGGGGGAGACCCAGTACTTC. This gives the protein CASTSDRGETQYF.

This clonotype came up many times. The chain uses TRBV30 and TRBJ1-5, with D maybe TRBD1 (6 bases). The CDR3 consists of 16 residues. Deletions cut 0 bases from V and 4 bases from J, with 16 bases between. Germline-derived CDR1 and CDR2 are GTSNPN and SVGIG (reference sequence). CDR3 residues: CAWSVSRRGLNQPQHF. CDR3 in DNA: TGTGCCTGGAGTGTGTCTCGCAGGGGACTAAATCAGCCCCAGCATTTT.

There are many counts of this clonotype. The CDR3 region has the DNA TGTGCCAGCACCACGGGACCTACAGCTAACCAGCATTTT. It yields the protein CASTTGPTANQHF. The genes are TRBV7-9 and TRBJ1-5, with a tentative D call TRBD1 (5 bases). Germline V CDR1 and CDR2: SEHNR, FQNEAQ (reference sequence). This CDR3 contains 13 residues. The V end was cut by 7 bases, the J end by 12 bases, with 19 bases between.

This clonotype was picked up many times. This chain joins TRBV5-1 and TRBJ2-1; D possibly corresponds to TRBD2 (5 bases). CDR1 SGHRS and CDR2 YFSETQ come from the germline V gene. V was clipped by 4 bases and J by 7 bases, with 15 bases between them. The CDR3 covers 14 residues. CDR3 sequence: CASSIQAGRNEQFF. CDR3 coding DNA: TGCGCCAGCAGCATCCAGGCGGGCAGGAATGAGCAGTTCTTC. Full variable domain (missing parts from reference TRBV5-1 and TRBJ2-1): KAGVTQTPRYLIKTRGQQVTLSCSPISGHRSVSWYQQTPGQGLQFLFEYFSETQRNKGNFPGRFSGRQFSNSRSEMNVSTLELGDSALYLCASSIQAGRNEQFFGPGTRLTVL.